The 20 T cell receptor beta chains listed next were all sequenced from one sample in a study of blood T cell repertoires in COVID-19. Method: immunoSEQ multiplex PCR; TCRdb's copy keeps in-frame clones and lacks some. The sample consists of hundreds of thousands of clones, about four fifths of them appearing once. Sequencing was done on a sample of peripheral blood. The receptors derive from an elderly woman with COVID-19, enrolled during active disease.

Only one count was recorded for this clone. The J gene is TRBJ2-3, the V gene TRBV5-1, with TRBD2 identical over 8 bases. There are 15 residues in the CDR3. Germline trimming cut 4 bases from V and 8 bases from J; bases unmatched to any gene: 12. The germline V gene has CDR1 SGHRS and CDR2 YFSETQ. In nucleotides, the CDR3 is TGCGCCAGCAGCAGACCCGGGGGGGGCGAGGGTACGCAGTATTTT. This sequence encodes CASSRPGGGEGTQYF.

This clone was picked up a small number of times. V is TRBV27 and J is TRBJ2-2; 10 nucleotides match TRBD2. CDR3 length: 17 residues. In germline, CDR1 is MNHEY, CDR2 SMNVEV (reference sequence). Trimming cost V 7 bases and J 2 bases; bases outside gene matches: 10. The CDR3 DNA reads as TGTGCCAGCACCAGACGCCCTAGCGGGAGTAACACCGGGGAGCTGTTTTTT. Amino acids: CASTRRPSGSNTGELFF.

V is TRBV18 and J is TRBJ2-1; the D gene is possibly TRBD1 (5 bases). V was trimmed by 3 bases and J by 4 bases, leaving 13 bases between them. The CDR3 is 15 residues long. The germline V gene encodes CDR1 KGHSH and CDR2 LQKENI. The CDR3 DNA reads TGTGCCAGCTCACCTCGACAGACAGAATACAATGAGCAGTTCTTC. It translates to CASSPRQTEYNEQFF.

The chain employs TRBV4-3 and TRBJ2-1; 7 nucleotides agree with TRBD1. Looked up from germline, CDR1 is LGHNA and CDR2 is YSLEER. This CDR3 contains 15 residues. With V trimmed by 0 bases and J by 9 bases, 8 bases remained unmatched. The CDR3, as DNA: TGCGCCAGCAGCCAAGATCAGGACAGGATACGTGAGCAGTTCTTC. Its protein product is CASSQDQDRIREQFF.

The V gene is TRBV10-3, the J gene TRBJ2-3; a weak D match, TRBD2 (6 bases). The V end was cut by 8 bases, the J end by 2 bases, with 17 bases between. The CDR3 totals 15 residues. Germline V CDR1 and CDR2: ENHRY, SYGVKD. This CDR3 is CAIGASASFTDTQYF. CDR3 in DNA: TGTGCCATCGGGGCTAGCGCCTCATTCACAGATACGCAGTATTTT.

The chain combines TRBV7-9 with TRBJ2-7, with 10 bases lining up with TRBD1. The CDR3 contains 14 residues. J gave up 6 bases and V 5 bases, and 7 bases lay outside the gene matches. The germline CDR1 and CDR2 sequences are SEHNR and FQNEAQ (reference sequence). The CDR3 DNA reads as TGTGCCAGCAGCAGTCGACAGGGGGCTGGCGAGCAGTACTTC. It translates to CASSSRQGAGEQYF.

Only one count was recorded for this clone. The chain recombines TRBV12-3 or TRBV12-4 with TRBJ1-6, with D hard to call. The CDR3 covers 13 residues. The V gene lost 0 bases and the J gene lost 7 bases, with 4 bases spanning the gap. The CDR3 DNA is TGTGCCAGCAGTTTAGCCCGGAATTCACCCCTCCACTTT. It translates to CASSLARNSPLHF.

This chain connects TRBV24-1 to TRBJ2-5, with D possibly TRBD2 on 6 matching bases. V dropped 5 bases and J dropped 4 bases, with 19 bases sitting between them. Germline lookup yields CDR1 KGHDR and CDR2 SFDVKD. This CDR3 is built from 16 residues. CDR3 DNA: TGTGCCACCAGTGCCTCTGGGCACGGGAGAGCAGAGACCCAGTACTTC. Its protein is CATSASGHGRAETQYF.

This clone was recorded once. The rearrangement links TRBV7-2 to TRBJ2-3; 15 bases match TRBD2. Germline V CDR1 and CDR2: SGHTA, FQGNSA. J gave up 10 bases and V 3 bases, and 2 bases lay outside the gene matches. This CDR3 region has 14 residues. The CDR3 is CASSLGLAGGPQYF. CDR3 coding DNA: TGTGCCAGCAGCTTGGGACTAGCGGGAGGTCCGCAGTATTTT.

Only one count was recorded for this clone. The CDR3 sequence is CASSRGGVHNEQFF. Here the CDR3 DNA reads TGTGCCAGCAGCCGAGGGGGGGTACACAATGAGCAGTTCTTC. V usage is TRBV5-6 and J usage is TRBJ2-1; possibly TRBD2 for D (7 bases). CDR3 length: 14 amino acids. V was trimmed by 4 bases and J by 5 bases, leaving 13 bases between them. From germline, CDR1 is SGHDT and CDR2 YYEEEE.

The chain links TRBV6-1 to TRBJ2-7; D is perhaps TRBD1 (5 bases). Germline loops: CDR1 MNHNS, CDR2 SASEGT. V lost 2 bases and J lost 0, with 5 bases in between. CDR3 size: 13 residues. CDR3 sequence: CASSETGSYEQYF. CDR3 nucleotide sequence: TGTGCCAGCAGTGAAACAGGCTCCTACGAGCAGTACTTC.

The V and J genes are TRBV18 and TRBJ1-3; 8 bases are a match to TRBD1. The CDR3 length is 15 residues. Germline V gene sequence: CDR1 KGHSH, CDR2 LQKENI. The V gene end was trimmed by 3 bases and the J gene end by 2 bases; junction bases not matched to a gene: 3. CDR3 loop: CASSPDRATGNTIYF. The CDR3 nucleotides read TGTGCCAGCTCACCGGACAGGGCGACTGGAAACACCATATATTTT. Full variable domain (outside the CDR3, taken from reference TRBV18 and TRBJ1-3): NAGVMQNPRHLVRRRGQEARLRCSPMKGHSHVYWYRQLPEEGLKFMVYLQKENIIDESGMPKERFSAEFPKEGPSILRIQQVVRGDSAAYFCASSPDRATGNTIYFGEGSWLTVV.

CDR3 residues: CAWSAPARLEEGTQYF. In nucleotides, the CDR3 is TGTGCCTGGAGTGCACCTGCGAGGCTCGAAGAAGGGACCCAGTACTTC. The chain couples TRBV30 to TRBJ2-5; D not resolved. The germline V gene encodes CDR1 GTSNPN and CDR2 SVGIG (reference sequence). The CDR3 sequence is 16 residues long. The V and J ends lost 1 base and 7 bases respectively, with 22 bases between them. The variable domain in full, with the rest retrieved from reference TRBV30 and TRBJ2-5, is SQTIHQWPATLVQPVGSPLSLECTVEGTSNPNLYWYRQAAGRGLQLLFYSVGIGQISSEVPQNLSASRPQDRQFILSSKKLLLSDSGFYLCAWSAPARLEEGTQYFGPGTRLLVL.

This clone has a handful of counts. The chain recombines TRBV19 with TRBJ2-5; D perhaps matches TRBD2 (5 bases). V lost 5 bases and J 5 bases, leaving 15 bases between the germline ends. This CDR3 is 14 amino acids long. Germline CDR1 LNHDA, CDR2 SQIVND (reference sequence). CDR3 loop: CASSPRGRGETQYF. DNA of the CDR3: TGTGCCAGTAGTCCGAGAGGGCGAGGGGAGACCCAGTACTTC.

Of note for this clone: The same CDR3 can be traced to other DNA sequences in this sample. V gene TRBV5-1 combines with J gene TRBJ2-5, with 9 bases fitting TRBD1. Trimming at V came to 0 bases and at J to 4 bases, leaving 1 base not matched to a gene. The CDR3 covers 14 residues. Germline loops: CDR1 SGHRS, CDR2 YFSETQ. The CDR3 region is CASSLGQGGETQYF. CDR3 bases: TGCGCCAGCAGCTTGGGACAGGGGGGAGAGACCCAGTACTTC.

The chain carries TRBV6-2 or TRBV6-3 and TRBJ1-2; 8 nucleotides align to TRBD1. This CDR3 region has 13 residues. Trimming at V came to 4 bases and at J to 7 bases, leaving 5 bases not matched to a gene. The V gene's germline CDR1 is MNHEY and CDR2 SVGEGT. CDR3 sequence: CASSSPTGAGYTF. The CDR3 nucleotides are TGTGCCAGCAGTTCGCCGACAGGGGCTGGCTACACCTTC.

This clone turned up a few times. The chain couples TRBV28 to TRBJ2-1; D is perhaps TRBD2 (5 bases). This CDR3 region has 15 residues. Trimming left V 7 bases short and J 7 bases short, with 20 bases between. Germline V gene data show CDR1 as MDHEN and CDR2 as SYDVKM. The CDR3 coding sequence is TGTGCCAGCATAGCCTTCCAGCTCGGCGGGAATGAGCAGTTCTTC. It encodes CASIAFQLGGNEQFF.

The chain has TRBV5-5 and TRBJ1-2; TRBD1 matches 9 bases. The CDR3 has 15 amino acids. Unmatched junction bases numbered 7, after V lost 0 bases and J lost 7 bases. Germline loops: CDR1 SGHKS, CDR2 YYEKEE (reference sequence). This CDR3 is CASSLEQGARGGYTF. The CDR3 region has the DNA TGTGCCAGCAGCTTGGAACAGGGGGCGCGTGGTGGCTACACCTTC.

V is TRBV19 and J is TRBJ1-1; 11 nucleotides agree with TRBD1. This CDR3 is built from 14 residues. V dropped 6 bases and J dropped 2; count of bases not matched to a gene: 2. CDR1 LNHDA and CDR2 SQIVND come from the germline V gene (reference sequence). The CDR3: CASRGTGGNTEAFF. CDR3 in DNA: TGTGCCAGTAGAGGGACAGGGGGAAACACTGAAGCTTTCTTT.

The rearrangement joins TRBV19 to TRBJ2-5; 10 nucleotides match TRBD2. Germline V CDR1 and CDR2: LNHDA, SQIVND (reference sequence). The V segment lost 9 bases and the J segment 3 bases; nucleotides outside the gene matches: 7. The CDR3 contains 14 residues. As DNA, the CDR3 is TGTGCCAGCCGAAGGACTAGCGGAAAAGAGACCCAGTACTTC. Translated: CASRRTSGKETQYF. The full variable domain, rest sourced from reference TRBV19 and TRBJ2-5, is DGGITQSPKYLFRKEGQNVTLSCEQNLNHDAMYWYRQDPGQGLRLIYYSQIVNDFQKGDIAEGYSVSREKKESFPLTVTSAQKNPTAFYLCASRRTSGKETQYFGPGTRLLVL.